The entry below gives a single T cell receptor beta chain sequence along with its context. Survey-level immunoSEQ sequencing profiled the TCR beta repertoire. The repertoire was sequenced with immunoSEQ multiplex PCR; TCRdb's copy has only in-frame clones and lacks some. The sample lists tens of thousands of clones; roughly 93% were seen once. There are 15 residues in the CDR3. Germline V gene data show CDR1 as KGHDR and CDR2 as SFDVKD. V was shortened by 2 bases and J by 0 bases, with 8 bases between the two germline ends. The TCR originated in a middle-aged man with rheumatoid arthritis. The V and J genes are TRBV24-1 and TRBJ2-3; D gene uncertain. The material sequenced was PBMCs. The CDR3 loop is CATSDSTDSTDTQYF. The CDR3 DNA sequence: TGTGCCACCAGTGATTCCACGGACAGCACAGATACGCAGTATTTT.